Below, one T cell receptor beta chain is given with its context. This entry belongs to a study of blood T cell repertoires in COVID-19. Study information: Samples taken during acute and convalescent COVID-19 were collected in the United States, Italy and Spain. T cells, B-cell-depleted T cells, or PBMCs supplied cDNA or gDNA.

Original processing methods: Amplifying reference gene primers gave estimates of nucleated cell counts. The assay was immunoSEQ multiplex PCR, and TCRdb's table has in-frame clones only and misses some. V, J and clone size derive from that table, while D and trimming were established from the DNA sequence. The sample consists of a few hundred thousand clones, around 83% of them appearing once. This TCR was recovered from a woman between 18 and 29 years old with acute or convalescent COVID-19. The sample comprised peripheral blood.

The CDR3 sequence is CASSFDRGRGYGYTF. DNA of the CDR3: TGTGCCAGCAGTTTCGACAGGGGGCGCGGCTATGGCTACACCTTC. This chain links TRBV6-1 with TRBJ1-2; 10 nucleotides agree with TRBD1. V shed 5 bases and J 4 bases; nucleotides not matched to a gene: 7. Germline CDR1 and CDR2: MNHNS and SASEGT. The CDR3 consists of 15 residues.